Here is one T cell receptor (beta chain) with its context. These data belong to a study of T cell changes during pregnancy in multiple sclerosis. CDR1 and CDR2 (germline): SGHTA, FQGNSA. With 0 bases removed from V and 2 bases from J, the gap between germline ends came to 11 bases. The CDR3 is 15 residues long. Libraries were prepared by immunoSEQ multiplex PCR; TCRdb keeps only in-frame clonotypes and omits some of them. The data hold tens of thousands of clones, with almost 95% observed a single time. V gene TRBV7-2 combines with J gene TRBJ2-7; D not certain. Sequencing was carried out using peripheral blood. This sequence was found in a female donor with multiple sclerosis, enrolled in a pregnancy study. CDR3 sequence reads: CASSLASPDTYEQYF. The DNA for the CDR3 is TGTGCCAGCAGCTTAGCTAGCCCTGACACCTACGAGCAGTACTTC.